Listed below are T cell receptor beta chains from one sample, sequenced in a study of shared clonotypes between healthy human individuals. Only in-frame clones appear in the TCRdb table, and some are missing; sequencing was by immunoSEQ multiplex PCR. The table includes 850,000 to 1,100,000 clones, roughly 80% detected once. Sequenced sample: memory CD4+ T cells from PBMCs. These receptors all come from a man younger than 30 in good health. Some clones in this sample may be carry-over from other donors' samples. The CDR3 runs from the conserved cysteine through the conserved F or W.

V gene: TRBV30
J gene: TRBJ1-1
CDR3 protein: CAWSALTVTEAFF

V gene: TRBV18
J gene: TRBJ2-1
CDR3 protein: CASSLRQDYYNEQFF

V gene: TRBV18
J gene: TRBJ2-1
CDR3 protein: CASSRSMVQGDDEQFF

V gene: TRBV19
J gene: TRBJ2-1
CDR3 protein: CASSPSSGMYNEQFF

V gene: TRBV4-1
J gene: TRBJ1-2
CDR3 protein: CASTPMIQGPGSDGYTF

V gene: TRBV6-1
J gene: TRBJ2-7
CDR3 protein: CASSRGGSYEQYF

V gene: TRBV7-2
J gene: TRBJ2-1
CDR3 protein: CASSTGLAGYNEQFF

V gene: TRBV27
J gene: TRBJ2-5
CDR3 protein: CASSFREETQYF

V gene: TRBV27
J gene: TRBJ2-6
CDR3 protein: CASTNGRFHSGANVLTF

V gene: TRBV18
J gene: TRBJ2-7
CDR3 protein: CASSPLIESEQYF

V gene: TRBV6-1
J gene: TRBJ2-6
CDR3 protein: CASSEATVSGANVLTF